The 27 T cell receptor beta chains listed next were all sequenced from one sample in a study of beta chain features in type 1 diabetes. As every portion of the isolated RNA was reverse transcribed, the sequencing read expressed TCRB transcripts. Measured with immunoSEQ multiplex PCR; TCRdb has only the in-frame clones, and not every one. The sample has about 620,000 clones; 15% to 17% are singletons. The material sequenced was naive CD4+ T cells from blood. The origin of the receptors is a man younger than 30 in good health.

Only a few counts were recorded for this clone. The rearrangement joins TRBV27 to TRBJ2-5; D remains unclear. Germline CDR1 reads MNHEY; CDR2 reads SMNVEV (reference sequence). CDR3 length equals 13 residues. V was pared by 5 bases and J by 0 bases, with 7 bases between. CDR3 sequence: CASSPQYQETQYF. As DNA, the CDR3 is TGTGCCAGCAGTCCCCAGTACCAAGAGACCCAGTACTTC.

This clone turned up a few times. Other DNA sequences in this sample translate to the same CDR3. The genes are TRBV5-6 and TRBJ2-7, with no clear D. The CDR3 spans 11 residues. V lost 0 bases and J 5 bases, leaving 3 bases between the germline ends. The germline CDR1 and CDR2 sequences are SGHDT and YYEEEE. The chain's CDR3 is CASSLGNEQYF. The CDR3 bases are TGTGCCAGCAGCTTGGGGAACGAGCAGTACTTC.

This clone was seen a few times. This chain links TRBV7-9 with TRBJ1-1; 7 positions match TRBD1. Trimming cost V 0 bases and J 6 bases; bases outside gene matches: 4. Per the germline V gene, CDR1 is SEHNR and CDR2 is FQNEAQ (reference sequence). The CDR3 length is 14 residues. The CDR3 region is CASSLAGGRAEAFF. The CDR3 DNA reads TGTGCCAGCAGCTTAGCAGGGGGCCGCGCTGAAGCTTTCTTT.

This clone was found a few times. The chain has TRBV9 and TRBJ2-2; D might be TRBD2 (5 bases). CDR1 SGDLS and CDR2 YYNGEE come from the germline V gene. The ends were cut back, 0 bases at V and 7 bases at J, with 10 bases in the middle. This CDR3 is built from 14 residues. CDR3 bases: TGTGCCAGCAGCGTAGAAGGAGGAAGCGGGGAGCTGTTTTTT. Translation: CASSVEGGSGELFF.

This clone has more than one count but fewer than ten. The chain couples TRBV7-8 to TRBJ1-6; D is perhaps TRBD1 (5 bases). Germline V lookup: CDR1 SGHVS, CDR2 FQNEAQ. Trimming stripped 4 bases from V and 5 bases from J, with 12 bases between. The CDR3 consists of 15 residues. CDR3 sequence (DNA): TGTGCCAGCAGCTCCTCGGGGGGTCATAATTCACCCCTCCACTTT. It encodes CASSSSGGHNSPLHF.

The rearrangement links TRBV28 to TRBJ1-1; D might be TRBD1 (5 bases). This CDR3 contains 15 residues. The V gene's germline CDR1 is MDHEN and CDR2 SYDVKM. The V gene lost 5 bases and the J gene lost 1 base, with 14 bases spanning the gap. The CDR3 DNA follows: TGTGCCAGCAGTCCCCCGGGACGGGCGAACACTGAAGCTTTCTTT. Protein: CASSPPGRANTEAFF.

The chain recombines TRBV4-1 with TRBJ1-1; 7 bases agree with TRBD1. CDR3 size: 15 residues. Germline trimming cut 4 bases from V and 9 bases from J; bases unmatched to any gene: 14. Germline CDR1 and CDR2: MGHRA and YSYEKL. In DNA, the CDR3 is TGCGCCAGCAGCCCACTCCTCGGGACAGTGAGAAAAGCTTTCTTT. Protein sequence: CASSPLLGTVRKAFF.

The genes are TRBV5-4 and TRBJ1-1; tentatively, D is TRBD1 (5 bases). Germline CDR1 reads SGHNT; CDR2 reads YYREEE (reference sequence). The V and J ends lost 4 bases and 2 bases respectively, with 9 bases between them. CDR3 length equals 13 residues. The chain's CDR3 is CASSKTANTEAFF. CDR3 bases: TGTGCCAGCAGCAAGACAGCAAACACTGAAGCTTTCTTT.

This clone was counted between two and nine times. CDR3 amino acids: CASSVSRQPQHF. The DNA for the CDR3 is TGTGCCAGTAGTGTGTCACGTCAGCCCCAGCATTTT. V usage is TRBV19 and J usage is TRBJ1-5, with D hard to call. This CDR3 is built from 12 residues. Trimming took off 5 bases at V and 6 bases at J, with 8 bases between the two ends. From germline, CDR1 is LNHDA and CDR2 SQIVND (reference sequence).

This clone was counted between two and nine times. This chain uses TRBV7-3 with TRBJ2-5; D might be TRBD2 (6 bases). The CDR3 loop spans 15 amino acids. Between the trimmed V and J ends, which lost 5 bases and 1 base, there was a span of 14 bases. The germline CDR1 and CDR2 sequences are SGHTA and FQGTGA. The CDR3 nucleotides are TGTGCCAGCAGCCGGGGGAGCCTGGGCCAAGAGACCCAGTACTTC. It yields the protein CASSRGSLGQETQYF. The entire variable domain, with the rest obtained from reference TRBV7-3 and TRBJ2-5, is as follows: GAGVSQTPSNKVTEKGKYVELRCDPISGHTALYWYRQSLGQGPEFLIYFQGTGAADDSGLPNDRFFAVRPEGSVSTLKIQRTERGDSAVYLCASSRGSLGQETQYFGPGTRLLVL.

This clone was counted a few times. This chain joins TRBV28 and TRBJ2-1; TRBD2 agrees at 8 bases. The CDR3 is made up of 15 amino acids. Germline CDR1 and CDR2: MDHEN and SYDVKM. V lost 7 bases to trimming and J lost 8 bases; unmatched junction nucleotides: 13. The CDR3 loop is CASTTPSGGSDEQFF. CDR3 in DNA: TGTGCCAGCACGACTCCGTCGGGAGGGTCGGATGAGCAGTTCTTC.

This clone was seen a few times. The chain combines TRBV7-8 with TRBJ2-1; unclear D gene. The germline CDR1 and CDR2 sequences are SGHVS and FQNEAQ. The CDR3 contains 15 residues. V was clipped by 2 bases and J by 2 bases, with 10 bases between them. DNA of the CDR3: TGTGCCAGCAGCTTATCTGAAATCCCCTACAATGAGCAGTTCTTC. Amino acids: CASSLSEIPYNEQFF.

This clone was observed a few times. The V call is TRBV4-1, the J call TRBJ2-1; either TRBD1 or TRBD2 may fit D (5 bases each). CDR3 size: 15 residues. Germline lookup yields CDR1 MGHRA and CDR2 YSYEKL. Deletions cut 2 bases from V and 4 bases from J, with 12 bases between. CDR3 loop: CASSQPGRTYNEQFF. In DNA, the CDR3 is TGCGCCAGCAGCCAACCGGGGCGTACTTACAATGAGCAGTTCTTC.

The chain employs TRBV28 and TRBJ1-5; D is unclear. Trimming cost V 6 bases and J 4 bases, with 13 bases left between them. This CDR3 contains 14 residues. Germline-derived CDR1 and CDR2 are MDHEN and SYDVKM. The CDR3 is CASRTPRGNQPQHF. CDR3 DNA sequence: TGTGCCAGCAGGACTCCAAGAGGGAATCAGCCCCAGCATTTT.

J is TRBJ1-3 and V is TRBV7-2; no reliable D call. V lost 5 bases and J lost 6, with 14 bases in between. Germline V gene sequence: CDR1 SGHTA, CDR2 FQGNSA. This CDR3 is built from 14 residues. CDR3 protein: CASSHGPPPNTIYF. The CDR3 DNA reads TGTGCCAGCAGCCACGGACCGCCACCAAACACCATATATTTT.

This clone has just a few counts. The chain combines TRBV4-1 with TRBJ2-2; 7 nucleotides match TRBD1. Unmatched junction bases numbered 8, after V lost 6 bases and J lost 4 bases. Germline V gene lookup returns CDR1 MGHRA and CDR2 YSYEKL. The CDR3 runs to 15 residues. CDR3 loop: CASRQGRVGTGELFF. CDR3 bases: TGCGCCAGCAGACAGGGGCGTGTTGGCACCGGGGAGCTGTTTTTT.

The V and J genes are TRBV7-9 and TRBJ2-7; D is tentatively TRBD1 or TRBD2 (5 bases each). Trimming removed 1 base from V and 7 bases from J, with 11 bases in between. The germline V gene has CDR1 SEHNR and CDR2 FQNEAQ (reference sequence). The CDR3 length is 13 residues. In DNA form, the CDR3 reads TGTGCCAGCAGCTTAGACAGGTCGGGGGAGCAGTACTTC. Its translation: CASSLDRSGEQYF.

This clone was seen more than once but under ten times. The chain combines TRBV20-1 with TRBJ2-7; D remains ambiguous. From germline, CDR1 is DFQATT and CDR2 SNEGSKA (reference sequence). The CDR3 is made up of 11 amino acids. Trimming shortened V by 3 bases and J by 3 bases, and 6 bases separated the two germline ends. The CDR3 spells CSASPLYEQYF. DNA of the CDR3: TGCAGTGCTAGCCCCCTCTACGAGCAGTACTTC.

V usage is TRBV10-3 and J usage is TRBJ2-1; 10 bases map to TRBD1. Trimming at V came to 6 bases and at J to 15 bases, leaving 8 bases not matched to a gene. The germline CDR1 and CDR2 sequences are ENHRY and SYGVKD. The CDR3 is made up of 12 amino acids. The DNA for the CDR3 is TGTGCCATCAGATCCGGGACAGGGGAATCGTTCTTC. Translation: CAIRSGTGESFF.

This clone was counted only a few times. The V call is TRBV5-6, the J call TRBJ2-2, with 7 positions matching TRBD1. Germline CDR1 reads SGHDT; CDR2 reads YYEEEE. This CDR3 comprises 16 residues. Losses at the gene ends were 4 bases for V and 2 bases for J; bases not matched to a gene: 8. The CDR3 spells CASSRPGTVNTGELFF. The CDR3, as DNA: TGTGCCAGCAGCAGACCGGGGACAGTTAACACCGGGGAGCTGTTTTTT.

Here the CDR3 reads CASSLRTGTFQETQYF. For the CDR3, the DNA is TGTGCCAGCAGCTTAAGGACAGGGACCTTCCAAGAGACCCAGTACTTC. The chain couples TRBV13 to TRBJ2-5, with 8 bases matching TRBD1. Unmatched junction bases numbered 6, after V lost 2 bases and J lost 1 base. The germline V gene has CDR1 PRHDT and CDR2 FYEKMQ (reference sequence). The CDR3 consists of 16 residues. The full variable domain, in which reference TRBV13 and TRBJ2-5 provide the parts outside the CDR3, is AAGVIQSPRHLIKEKRETATLKCYPIPRHDTVYWYQQGPGQDPQFLISFYEKMQSDKGSIPDRFSAQQFSDYHSELNMSSLELGDSALYFCASSLRTGTFQETQYFGPGTRLLVL.

The chain links TRBV29-1 to TRBJ2-5; weak D call: TRBD1 (6 bases). TRBJ2-7 explains the end of the DNA better; the J call may be wrong. Germline V gene data show CDR1 as SQVTM and CDR2 as ANQGSEA. The CDR3 has 13 amino acids. The CDR3 loop reads CSVVGDRYYEQYF. The CDR3 coding sequence is TGCAGCGTTGTGGGAGACAGGTACTACGAGCAGTACTTC.

This clone was detected once. The chain links TRBV6-4 to TRBJ2-5; D is unresolved. Germline loops: CDR1 MRHNA, CDR2 SNTAGT. V gave up 6 bases and J gave up 11 bases, with 4 bases separating them. The CDR3 is made up of 8 amino acids. CDR3 sequence reads: CASSVQYF. The CDR3 DNA sequence: TGTGCCAGCAGCGTTCAGTACTTC.

This clone has a count of ten or more. The chain carries TRBV14 and TRBJ2-1, with D possibly matching TRBD2 (6 bases). This CDR3 is 15 amino acids long. With 4 bases removed from V and 6 bases from J, the gap between germline ends came to 16 bases. CDR1 is SGHDN and CDR2 is FVKESK in the germline V gene. The CDR3 is CASSLARDLSNEQFF. CDR3 DNA sequence: TGTGCCAGCAGCCTTGCCCGGGACTTGAGCAATGAGCAGTTCTTC.

The chain couples TRBV5-4 to TRBJ1-1, with D hard to call. The CDR3 consists of 15 residues. Looked up from germline, CDR1 is SGHNT and CDR2 is YYREEE (reference sequence). Deletions cut 3 bases from V and 7 bases from J, with 19 bases between. The CDR3 nucleotides read TGTGCCAGCAGCTCGGTGACCACAAAGTCGGGTGAAGCTTTCTTT. It translates to CASSSVTTKSGEAFF.

The chain carries TRBV29-1 and TRBJ2-5, with 12 bases lining up with TRBD2. Per the germline V gene, CDR1 is SQVTM and CDR2 is ANQGSEA. The CDR3 sequence is 14 residues long. The V and J ends lost 7 bases and 5 bases, in that order; junction bases with no gene match: 8. The CDR3 region has the DNA TGCAGCGCGAGACTAGCGGGAGTAAAGGAGACCCAGTACTTC. As protein: CSARLAGVKETQYF.

The CDR3 protein is CASSYDRGGEKLFF. The DNA of the CDR3 is TGCGCCAGCAGCTACGACAGGGGCGGTGAAAAACTGTTTTTT. The chain links TRBV4-3 to TRBJ1-4; 8 nucleotides match TRBD1. The CDR3 has 14 residues. In germline, CDR1 is LGHNA, CDR2 YSLEER. V lost 5 bases and J lost 7; bases outside the gene matches: 6.